The 30 T cell receptor beta chains given below trace back to one sample, sequenced in a study of CD8 T cells in ankylosing spondylitis (dated by TCRdb to the late 2010s). The library relied on 5' RACE. Sequencer: Illumina HiSeq 2500. The public reads were quality trimmed at Q25 with fastp and then assembled into clones with MiXCR by TCRdb, keeping productive beta chains. Rows are combined by CDR3 protein, so each entry shows the most common genes and DNA. The sample table shows 250,000 to 300,000 distinct CDR3 sequences, and around 18% are seen once. Less than 9.5% of the sample is held by the ten biggest clonotypes. The sequencing input was blood, either unsorted or a sorted T cell fraction (not recorded which). The receptors originated from a male donor with ankylosing spondylitis or in good health (not recorded which).

The V gene is TRBV5-1, the J gene TRBJ2-1, with D uncertain. V was trimmed by 0 bases and J by 0 bases, leaving 10 bases between them. The length of the CDR3 is 16 residues. Germline V gene lookup returns CDR1 SGHRS and CDR2 YFSETQ. The CDR3 loop is CASSLEGQSSYNEQFF. The CDR3 DNA reads TGCGCCAGCAGCTTGGAGGGTCAGAGCTCCTACAATGAGCAGTTCTTC.

This clonotype has at least ten counts. V gene TRBV7-3 combines with J gene TRBJ2-1; the D gene is possibly TRBD1 (5 bases). Germline V CDR1 and CDR2: SGHTA, FQGTGA. The CDR3 has 15 amino acids. Trimming pared 2 bases from V and 4 bases from J, leaving 12 bases between. The CDR3 region is CASSLGRVSYNEQFF. Written as DNA, the CDR3 is TGTGCCAGCAGCTTAGGCAGGGTTTCTTACAATGAGCAGTTCTTC. The full variable domain, completed using reference TRBV7-3 and TRBJ2-1, is GAGVSQTPSNKVTEKGKYVELRCDPISGHTALYWYRQSLGQGPEFLIYFQGTGAADDSGLPNDRFFAVRPEGSVSTLKIQRTERGDSAVYLCASSLGRVSYNEQFFGPGTRLTVL.

The chain recombines TRBV10-3 with TRBJ2-3, with 7 bases that match TRBD2. This CDR3 is 12 amino acids long. V shed 8 bases, J shed 2 bases, and the junction held 1 base outside the gene matches. The germline gives CDR1 ENHRY, CDR2 SYGVKD. The CDR3 loop is CAIRGDTDTQYF. The CDR3 bases are TGTGCCATCCGGGGGGACACAGATACGCAGTATTTT.

The rearrangement joins TRBV20-1 to TRBJ1-2, with 9 bases identical to TRBD1. This CDR3 region has 14 residues. The germline V gene has CDR1 DFQATT and CDR2 SNEGSKA (reference sequence). Losses at the gene ends were 6 bases for V and 2 bases for J; bases not matched to a gene: 7. This CDR3 is CSADGQGQNYGYTF. The CDR3 bases are TGCAGTGCCGACGGACAGGGGCAAAACTATGGCTACACCTTC.

This clonotype appeared many times. The chain employs TRBV24-1 and TRBJ2-1; D gene unclear. Per germline, CDR1 KGHDR and CDR2 SFDVKD. The CDR3 has 11 amino acids. Trimming cost V 3 bases and J 6 bases, with 2 bases left between them. Here the CDR3 reads CATSDTNEQFF. CDR3 DNA sequence: TGTGCCACCAGTGATACCAATGAGCAGTTCTTC.

This clonotype has a handful of counts. This chain links TRBV5-1 with TRBJ1-1, with D unresolved. Germline-derived CDR1 and CDR2 are SGHRS and YFSETQ. V lost 0 bases, J lost 3 bases, and 12 bases lay in between. CDR3 size: 15 residues. The DNA of the CDR3 is TGCGCCAGCAGCTTGGGCCAGCGGAGGGACACTGAAGCTTTCTTT. It encodes CASSLGQRRDTEAFF.

The chain employs TRBV10-3 and TRBJ2-7; D may be TRBD1 (7 bases). CDR1 and CDR2 (germline): ENHRY, SYGVKD. The CDR3 has 15 amino acids. V lost 6 bases, J lost 3 bases, and 18 bases lay in between. CDR3 nucleotides: TGTGCCATCAGGGCGGAGGGGGCCCCCCTCTACGAGCAGTACGTC. It codes for CAIRAEGAPLYEQYV.

The table lists this clonotype with a few counts. The CDR3 reads CASSDGGQGPPLHF. The CDR3 region has the DNA TGTGCCAGCAGTGACGGGGGCCAGGGCCCACCCCTCCACTTT. The rearrangement joins TRBV25-1 to TRBJ1-6; D may be TRBD1 (6 bases). Germline loops: CDR1 MGHDK, CDR2 SYGVNS. The CDR3 is 14 amino acids. V was shortened by 3 bases and J by 11 bases, with 14 bases between the two germline ends.

The V call is TRBV5-1, the J call TRBJ2-1; the D is unclear. This CDR3 has 15 residues. V was pared by 1 base and J by 4 bases, with 12 bases between. Germline values: CDR1 SGHRS, CDR2 YFSETQ. The CDR3 DNA sequence: TGCGCCAGCAGCTTGTCGGAGTGGGAATACAATGAGCAGTTCTTC. Translation gives CASSLSEWEYNEQFF.

There are a few counts of this clonotype. The chain recombines TRBV12-3 or TRBV12-4 with TRBJ1-2; 7 nucleotides match TRBD1. V trimming: 1 base; J trimming: 4 bases; junction bases outside the gene matches: 3. CDR3 size: 14 residues. The CDR3 coding sequence is TGTGCCAGCAGTTTAGAAGGGGGCAGCTATGGCTACACCTTC. It encodes CASSLEGGSYGYTF.

The genes are TRBV4-1 and TRBJ2-7; TRBD1 matches at 7 bases. The CDR3 loop spans 17 amino acids. With V trimmed by 1 base and J by 2 bases, 11 bases remained unmatched. Germline CDR1 and CDR2: MGHRA and YSYEKL. The CDR3 DNA is TGCGCCAGCAGCCAAGTTCCGGACGACAGGGCCACCTACGAGCAGTACGTC. This sequence encodes CASSQVPDDRATYEQYV.

The table lists this clonotype with a few counts. The chain links TRBV24-1 to TRBJ2-3, with D tentatively TRBD2 (6 bases). V shed 5 bases and J shed 3 bases, with 11 bases lying between them. The CDR3 has 14 residues. CDR1 KGHDR and CDR2 SFDVKD come from the germline V gene. The CDR3 loop reads CATSVEGLTDTQYF. The CDR3 DNA follows: TGTGCCACCAGTGTGGAGGGATTGACAGATACGCAGTATTTT.

There are a few counts of this clonotype. Here the CDR3 reads CSARDSQGNQPQHF. The CDR3 DNA is TGCAGTGCTAGAGATTCACAGGGGAATCAGCCCCAGCATTTT. This chain links TRBV20-1 with TRBJ1-5; 7 positions match TRBD1. Germline V gives CDR1 DFQATT, CDR2 SNEGSKA (reference sequence). Losses at the gene ends were 0 bases for V and 4 bases for J; bases not matched to a gene: 3. The CDR3 spans 14 residues.

This clonotype has more than one count but fewer than ten. The genes are TRBV6-1 and TRBJ1-2, with 9 nucleotides matching TRBD1. The germline V gene has CDR1 MNHNS and CDR2 SASEGT. With 6 bases clipped from V and 2 bases from J, the junction kept 10 bases outside the gene matches. This CDR3 comprises 16 residues. The CDR3 region has the DNA TGTGCCAGCAGAGCCCTGACAGGGGGTCCCAACTATGGCTACACCTTC. It codes for CASRALTGGPNYGYTF.

This clonotype was seen a few times. This chain joins TRBV29-1 and TRBJ2-5, with 13 bases lining up with TRBD2. V was pared by 7 bases and J by 5 bases, with 7 bases of the junction left unmatched. CDR3 length equals 14 residues. CDR1 is SQVTM and CDR2 is ANQGSEA in the germline V gene. CDR3 coding DNA: TGCAGCGGCGGACTAGCGGGGGCCCGGGAGACCCAGTACTTC. Amino acid sequence: CSGGLAGARETQYF.

There are many counts of this clonotype. V and J are TRBV5-1 and TRBJ2-3; D remains ambiguous. Germline loops: CDR1 SGHRS, CDR2 YFSETQ. V lost 5 bases, J lost 2 bases, and 6 bases lay in between. This CDR3 is 12 amino acids long. CDR3 sequence: CASRSITDTQYF. Written as DNA, the CDR3 is TGCGCCAGCAGGTCCATCACAGATACGCAGTATTTT. Combining the CDR3 with reference TRBV5-1 and TRBJ2-3 gives the whole variable domain KAGVTQTPRYLIKTRGQQVTLSCSPISGHRSVSWYQQTPGQGLQFLFEYFSETQRNKGNFPGRFSGRQFSNSRSEMNVSTLELGDSALYLCASRSITDTQYFGPGTRLTVL.

In this sample, this clonotype turned up a few times. The chain employs TRBV29-1 and TRBJ2-3; TRBD2 might be the D (5 bases). Germline V gene lookup returns CDR1 SQVTM and CDR2 ANQGSEA. The ends were cut back, 0 bases at V and 2 bases at J, with 15 bases in the middle. The CDR3 is 16 residues long. Written as DNA, the CDR3 is TGCAGCGTTGAAGATCGAGGGTTAGTCACCACAGATACGCAGTATTTT. This encodes CSVEDRGLVTTDTQYF.

V is TRBV5-1 and J is TRBJ2-5, with 11 bases matching TRBD1. With V trimmed by 2 bases and J by 4 bases, 4 bases remained unmatched. There are 15 residues in the CDR3. CDR1 is SGHRS and CDR2 is YFSETQ in the germline V gene. CDR3 nucleotide sequence: TGCGCCAGCAGCTTCCAGGGACAGGGGGTAGAGACCCAGTACTTC. Translated, it gives CASSFQGQGVETQYF.

The V gene is TRBV25-1, the J gene TRBJ2-2; TRBD2 matches 11 bases. This CDR3 has 17 residues. Germline CDR1 is MGHDK and CDR2 is SYGVNS. J lost 5 bases, V lost 2 bases, and 7 bases had no gene match. The CDR3 region is CASSETSGRTLTGELFF. The DNA for the CDR3 is TGTGCCAGCAGTGAAACTAGCGGGAGAACTTTGACCGGGGAGCTGTTTTTT.

The chain carries TRBV20-1 and TRBJ2-2, with TRBD2 as a possible D gene (7 bases). Trimming removed 0 bases from V and 4 bases from J, with 15 bases in between. Germline lookup yields CDR1 DFQATT and CDR2 SNEGSKA (reference sequence). The CDR3 runs to 16 residues. In nucleotides, the CDR3 is TGCAGTGCTAGAGATCCTGCGGGGGCGAGCACCGGGGAGCTGTTTTTT. Translation: CSARDPAGASTGELFF.

DNA of the CDR3: TGTGCCAGCAGCCCAACTAGGGAGGCCGGGGAGCTGTTTTTT. This translates into CASSPTREAGELFF. The V call is TRBV7-3, the J call TRBJ2-2; tentatively, D is TRBD2 (6 bases). This CDR3 is built from 14 residues. The germline CDR1 and CDR2 sequences are SGHTA and FQGTGA. V lost 5 bases to trimming and J lost 6 bases, with 13 bases between them.

This clonotype was observed a few times. A read error may account for a junction end that differs from germline. The chain recombines TRBV20-1 with TRBJ1-4, with D possibly being TRBD1 (5 bases). This CDR3 has 14 residues. Germline loops: CDR1 DFQATT, CDR2 SNEGSKA (reference sequence). The CDR3 DNA reads as TGCAGTGCTAGAACTGACAGCGTTAATGAAAAACTTTTTTTT. Protein sequence: CSARTDSVNEKLFF.

Relative to its sample, this clonotype is medium-sized (0.01 to 0.1%). This rearrangement joins TRBV20-1 to TRBJ1-1; D is ambiguous. The CDR3 runs to 13 residues. Looked up from germline, CDR1 is DFQATT and CDR2 is SNEGSKA (reference sequence). With 5 bases removed from V and 0 bases from J, the gap between germline ends came to 10 bases. The CDR3 DNA reads TGCAGTGCTGCGGATGGGATGAACACTGAAGCTTTCTTT. Protein product: CSAADGMNTEAFF.

This clonotype was detected only a few times. This chain joins TRBV12-3 or TRBV12-4 and TRBJ1-4; possibly TRBD1 for D (6 bases). This CDR3 spans 16 amino acids. V was shortened by 7 bases and J by 6 bases, with 21 bases between the two germline ends. The CDR3 DNA is TGTGCCAGCACTAGAAGGGGCCAGGGGTATCATGAAAAACTGTTTTTT. Its protein product is CASTRRGQGYHEKLFF.

A few counts support this clonotype. This sequence joins TRBV29-1 and TRBJ1-2; D perhaps matches TRBD1 (5 bases). The CDR3 consists of 11 residues. CDR1 and CDR2 from the germline V gene are SQVTM and ANQGSEA. CDR3 loop: CTVLGTYGYTF. For the CDR3, the DNA is TGCACCGTGCTAGGGACCTATGGCTACACCTTC.

This chain joins TRBV28 and TRBJ2-5; 14 bases map to TRBD2. Per the germline V gene, CDR1 is MDHEN and CDR2 is SYDVKM. Losses at the gene ends were 6 bases for V and 7 bases for J; bases not matched to a gene: 7. The CDR3 length is 15 residues. CDR3 nucleotides: TGTGCCAGCAGCTTCGGACTAGCGGGGGGAGGGACCCAGTACTTC. This encodes CASSFGLAGGGTQYF.

In its sample, this clonotype was seen a few times. This chain joins TRBV12-3 or TRBV12-4 and TRBJ2-5; either TRBD1 or TRBD2 may fit D (5 bases each). The V end lost 5 bases, the J end lost 14 bases, and 15 bases lay between the germline ends. The CDR3 length is 11 residues. The CDR3 sequence: CASSQGAEGYF. The CDR3 DNA reads as TGTGCCAGCAGTCAGGGAGCCGAGGGTTACTTC.

The J gene is TRBJ2-2, the V gene TRBV7-2; D possibly corresponds to TRBD1 (6 bases). CDR1 SGHTA and CDR2 FQGNSA come from the germline V gene. This CDR3 has 16 residues. Trimming took off 2 bases at V and 1 base at J, with 11 bases between the two ends. CDR3 amino acids: CASSLPTGMNTGELFF. The CDR3 coding sequence is TGTGCCAGCAGCTTACCTACAGGGATGAACACCGGGGAGCTGTTTTTT.

The chain is built from TRBV7-8 and TRBJ2-2; the D call may be TRBD1 or TRBD2 (6 bases each). Trimming pared 9 bases from V and 2 bases from J, leaving 13 bases between. The CDR3 covers 14 residues. The germline V gene has CDR1 SGHVS and CDR2 FQNEAQ. CDR3 sequence reads: CASSGALNTGELFF. DNA for the CDR3: TGTGCCAGTTCGGGGGCCCTAAACACCGGGGAGCTGTTTTTT.

This clonotype was detected only a few times. V and J are TRBV24-1 and TRBJ2-7; D uncertain. The V gene's germline CDR1 is KGHDR and CDR2 SFDVKD. Trimming shortened V by 1 base and J by 0 bases, and 12 bases separated the two germline ends. CDR3 length: 16 residues. In DNA form, the CDR3 reads TGTGCCACCAGTGATTTTGGCGGCAGGACCTCCTACGAGCAGTACGTC. Translated, it gives CATSDFGGRTSYEQYV.